This TCR beta chain was obtained from a study of early T cells in non-severe SARS-CoV-2 infection. Study information: Sequencing of unsorted whole blood was done on bulk RNA, leaving chains unpaired. Study-wide findings and caveats: Clonotype matching in VDJdb favored anti-spike CD8 responses and did not capture private and CD4 specificities.

Unique molecular identifiers were affixed to single, distinct cDNA molecules. TCRdb reprocessed the 5' RACE reads with MiXCR, giving one entry per CDR3 protein. The repertoire includes about 46,000 distinct CDR3 sequences, around 10% of them detected once, and around 5.3% sits in the top ten. Germline CDR1 and CDR2: LGHDT and YNNKEL (reference sequence). V was pared by 1 base and J by 9 bases, with 19 bases between. CDR3 size: 15 residues. With regard to this clonotype: Its cognate antigen is unknown.

The TCR was taken from an adult who was a healthcare worker with PCR-confirmed SARS-CoV-2 infection or an uninfected control (not recorded which). The sample consisted of whole blood, taken at baseline. The chain couples TRBV3-1 to TRBJ2-7, with a possible D match to TRBD1 (6 bases). This CDR3 is CASSQGTDRASAQYF. CDR3 sequence (DNA): TGTGCCAGCAGCCAAGGGACAGACAGAGCCTCGGCGCAGTACTTC.